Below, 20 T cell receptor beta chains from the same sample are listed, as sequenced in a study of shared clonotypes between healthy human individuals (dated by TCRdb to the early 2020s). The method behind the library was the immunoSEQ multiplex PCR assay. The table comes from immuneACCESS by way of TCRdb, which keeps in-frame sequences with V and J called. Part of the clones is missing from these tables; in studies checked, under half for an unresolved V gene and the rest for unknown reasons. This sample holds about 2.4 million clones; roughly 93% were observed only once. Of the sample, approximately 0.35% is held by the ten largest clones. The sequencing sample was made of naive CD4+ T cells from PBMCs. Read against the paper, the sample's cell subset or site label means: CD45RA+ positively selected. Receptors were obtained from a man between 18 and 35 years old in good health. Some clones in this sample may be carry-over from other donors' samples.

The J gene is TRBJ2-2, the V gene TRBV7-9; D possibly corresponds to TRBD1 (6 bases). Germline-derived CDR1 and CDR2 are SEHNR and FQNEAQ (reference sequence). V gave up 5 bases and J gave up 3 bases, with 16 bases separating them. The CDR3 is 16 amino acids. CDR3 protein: CASSIRTGSDTGELFF. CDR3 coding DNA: TGTGCCAGCAGCATCCGAACAGGGTCGGACACCGGGGAGCTGTTTTTT.

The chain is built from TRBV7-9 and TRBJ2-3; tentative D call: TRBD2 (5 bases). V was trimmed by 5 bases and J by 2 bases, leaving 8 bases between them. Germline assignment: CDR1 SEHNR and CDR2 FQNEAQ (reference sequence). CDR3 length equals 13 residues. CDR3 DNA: TGTGCCAGCAGCAAGGACTTCACAGATACGCAGTATTTT. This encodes CASSKDFTDTQYF.

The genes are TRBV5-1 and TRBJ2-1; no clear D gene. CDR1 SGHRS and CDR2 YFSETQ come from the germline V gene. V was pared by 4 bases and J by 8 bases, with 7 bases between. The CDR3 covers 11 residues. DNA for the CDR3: TGCGCCAGCAGCGTACGGGATGAGCAGTTCTTC. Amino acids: CASSVRDEQFF. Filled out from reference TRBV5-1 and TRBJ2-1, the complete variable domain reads KAGVTQTPRYLIKTRGQQVTLSCSPISGHRSVSWYQQTPGQGLQFLFEYFSETQRNKGNFPGRFSGRQFSNSRSEMNVSTLELGDSALYLCASSVRDEQFFGPGTRLTVL.

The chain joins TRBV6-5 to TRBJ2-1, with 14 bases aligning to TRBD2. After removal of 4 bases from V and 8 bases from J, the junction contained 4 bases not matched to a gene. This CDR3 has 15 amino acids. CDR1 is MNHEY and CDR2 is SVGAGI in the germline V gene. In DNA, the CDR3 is TGTGCCAGCAGTTCAGGACTAGCGGGAGGATATGAGCAGTTCTTC. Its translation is CASSSGLAGGYEQFF.

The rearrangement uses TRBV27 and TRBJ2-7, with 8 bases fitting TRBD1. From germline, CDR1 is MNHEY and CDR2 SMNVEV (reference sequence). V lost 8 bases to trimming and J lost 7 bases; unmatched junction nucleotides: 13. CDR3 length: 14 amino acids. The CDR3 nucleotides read TGTGCCAGCGGCTTGGGGACAGGTCCCTTGGAGCAGTACTTC. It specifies CASGLGTGPLEQYF.

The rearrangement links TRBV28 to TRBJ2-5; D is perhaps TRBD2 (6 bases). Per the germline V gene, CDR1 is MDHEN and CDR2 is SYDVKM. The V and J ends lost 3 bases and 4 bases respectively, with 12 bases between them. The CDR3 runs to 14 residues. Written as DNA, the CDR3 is TGTGCCAGCAGTTTTGATGGGACTCGAGAGACCCAGTACTTC. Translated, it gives CASSFDGTRETQYF. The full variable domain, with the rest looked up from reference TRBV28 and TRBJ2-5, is DVKVTQSSRYLVKRTGEKVFLECVQDMDHENMFWYRQDPGLGLRLIYFSYDVKMKEKGDIPEGYSVSREKKERFSLILESASTNQTSMYLCASSFDGTRETQYFGPGTRLLVL.

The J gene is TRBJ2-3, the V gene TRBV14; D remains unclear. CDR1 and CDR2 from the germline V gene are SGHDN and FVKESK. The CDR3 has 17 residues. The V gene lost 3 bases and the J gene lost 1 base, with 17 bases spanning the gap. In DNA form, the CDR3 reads TGTGCCAGCAGCCATCGCTTTGGGTTCTCGGGCACAGATACGCAGTATTTT. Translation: CASSHRFGFSGTDTQYF.

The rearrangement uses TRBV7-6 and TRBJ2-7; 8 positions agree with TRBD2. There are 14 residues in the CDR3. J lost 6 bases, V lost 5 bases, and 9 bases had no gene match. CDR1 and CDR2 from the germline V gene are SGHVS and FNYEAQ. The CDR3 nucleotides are TGTGCCAGCAGCGACGGGACTAGATCTATCGAGCAGTACTTC. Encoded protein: CASSDGTRSIEQYF.

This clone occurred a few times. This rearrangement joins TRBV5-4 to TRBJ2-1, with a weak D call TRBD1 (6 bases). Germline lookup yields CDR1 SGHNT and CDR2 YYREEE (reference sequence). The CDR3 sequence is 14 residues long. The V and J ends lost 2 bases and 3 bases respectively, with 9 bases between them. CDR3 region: CASSFGTSYNEQFF. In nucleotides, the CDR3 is TGTGCCAGCAGCTTTGGGACAAGCTACAATGAGCAGTTCTTC.

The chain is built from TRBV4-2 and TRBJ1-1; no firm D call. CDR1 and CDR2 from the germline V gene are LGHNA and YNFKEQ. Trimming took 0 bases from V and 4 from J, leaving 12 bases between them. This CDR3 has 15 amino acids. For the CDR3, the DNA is TGTGCCAGCAGCCAAGATGGGAGCGAGGTCACTGAAGCTTTCTTT. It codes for CASSQDGSEVTEAFF.

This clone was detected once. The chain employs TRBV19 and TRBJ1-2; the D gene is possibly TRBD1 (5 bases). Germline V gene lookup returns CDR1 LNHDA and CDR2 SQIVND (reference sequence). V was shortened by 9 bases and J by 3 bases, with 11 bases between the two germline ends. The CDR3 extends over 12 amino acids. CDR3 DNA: TGTGCCAGCGGGGACGGATACTATGGCTACACCTTC. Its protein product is CASGDGYYGYTF.

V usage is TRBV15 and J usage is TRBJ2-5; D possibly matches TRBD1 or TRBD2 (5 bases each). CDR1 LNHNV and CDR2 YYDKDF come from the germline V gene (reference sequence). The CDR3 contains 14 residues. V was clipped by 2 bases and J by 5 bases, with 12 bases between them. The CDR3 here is CATSRSRDVETQYF. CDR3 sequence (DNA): TGTGCCACCAGCAGAAGCCGGGACGTGGAGACCCAGTACTTC.

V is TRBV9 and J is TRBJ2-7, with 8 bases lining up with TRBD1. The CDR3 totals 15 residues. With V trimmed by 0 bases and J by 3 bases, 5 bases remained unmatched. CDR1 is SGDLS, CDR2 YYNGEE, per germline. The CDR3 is CASSVGQGPYYEQYF. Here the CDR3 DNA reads TGTGCCAGCAGCGTAGGACAGGGGCCTTACTACGAGCAGTACTTC. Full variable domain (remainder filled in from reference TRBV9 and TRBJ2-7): DSGVTQTPKHLITATGQRVTLRCSPRSGDLSVYWYQQSLDQGLQFLIQYYNGEERAKGNILERFSAQQFPDLHSELNLSSLELGDSALYFCASSVGQGPYYEQYFGPGTRLTVT.

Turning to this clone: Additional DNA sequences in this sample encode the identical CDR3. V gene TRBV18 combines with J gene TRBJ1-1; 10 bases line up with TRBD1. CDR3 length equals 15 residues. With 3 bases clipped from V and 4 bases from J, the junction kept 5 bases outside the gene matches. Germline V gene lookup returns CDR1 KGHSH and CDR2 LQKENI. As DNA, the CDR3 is TGTGCCAGCTCACCCCTCGGACAGGGGGGCACTGAAGCTTTCTTT. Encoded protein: CASSPLGQGGTEAFF.

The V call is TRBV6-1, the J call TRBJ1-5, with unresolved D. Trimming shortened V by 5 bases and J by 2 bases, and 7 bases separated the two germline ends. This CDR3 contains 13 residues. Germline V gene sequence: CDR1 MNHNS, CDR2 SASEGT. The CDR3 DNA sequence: TGTGCCAGCAGTAACATGGGCAATCAGCCCCAGCATTTT. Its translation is CASSNMGNQPQHF.

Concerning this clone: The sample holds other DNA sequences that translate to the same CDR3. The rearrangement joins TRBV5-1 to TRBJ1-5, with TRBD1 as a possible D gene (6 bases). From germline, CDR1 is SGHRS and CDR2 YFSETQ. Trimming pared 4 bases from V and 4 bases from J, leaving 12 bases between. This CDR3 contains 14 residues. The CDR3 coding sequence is TGCGCCAGCAGCCCGGACAGCCCGAATCAGCCCCAGCATTTT. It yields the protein CASSPDSPNQPQHF.

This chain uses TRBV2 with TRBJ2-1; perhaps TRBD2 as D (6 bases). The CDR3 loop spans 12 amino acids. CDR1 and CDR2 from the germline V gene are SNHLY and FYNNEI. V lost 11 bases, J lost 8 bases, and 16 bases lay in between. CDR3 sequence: CAAQTSRDEQFF. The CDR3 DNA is TGTGCCGCCCAGACTAGTAGGGATGAGCAGTTCTTC.

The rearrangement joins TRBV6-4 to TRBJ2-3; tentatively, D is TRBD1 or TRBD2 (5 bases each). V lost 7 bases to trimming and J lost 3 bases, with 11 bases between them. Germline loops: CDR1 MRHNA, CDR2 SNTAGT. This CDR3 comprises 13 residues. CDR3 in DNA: TGTGCCAGCATGGGACCCAATACAGATACGCAGTATTTT. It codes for CASMGPNTDTQYF.

In DNA form, the CDR3 reads TGTGCCAGTAGTATAGCGGCCGCCCAGGTGGACACCGGGGAGCTGTTTTTT. Translating it yields CASSIAAAQVDTGELFF. The rearrangement uses TRBV19 and TRBJ2-2; the D is unclear. The CDR3 sequence is 17 residues long. Germline V gene data show CDR1 as LNHDA and CDR2 as SQIVND (reference sequence). The V gene lost 1 base and the J gene lost 3 bases, with 15 bases spanning the gap.

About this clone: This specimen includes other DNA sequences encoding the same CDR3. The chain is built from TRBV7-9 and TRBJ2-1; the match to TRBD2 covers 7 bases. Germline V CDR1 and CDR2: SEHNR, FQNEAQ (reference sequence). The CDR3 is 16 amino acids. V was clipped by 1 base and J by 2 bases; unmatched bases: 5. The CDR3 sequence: CASSLGAGRPYNEQFF. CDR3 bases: TGTGCCAGCAGCTTAGGGGCCGGGAGGCCCTACAATGAGCAGTTCTTC.